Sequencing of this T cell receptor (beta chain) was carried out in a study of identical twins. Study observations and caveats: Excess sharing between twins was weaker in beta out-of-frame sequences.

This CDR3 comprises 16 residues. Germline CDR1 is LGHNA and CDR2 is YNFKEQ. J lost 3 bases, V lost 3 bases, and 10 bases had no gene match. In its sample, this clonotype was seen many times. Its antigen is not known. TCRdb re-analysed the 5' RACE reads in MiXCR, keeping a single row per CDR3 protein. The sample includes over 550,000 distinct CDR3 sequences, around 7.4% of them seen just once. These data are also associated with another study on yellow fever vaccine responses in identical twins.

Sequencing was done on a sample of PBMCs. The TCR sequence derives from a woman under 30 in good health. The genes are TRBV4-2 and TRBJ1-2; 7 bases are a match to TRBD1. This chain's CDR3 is CASSHLDRDIDYGYTF. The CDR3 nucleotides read TGTGCCAGCAGCCACCTCGACAGGGACATCGACTATGGCTACACCTTC.